This is a list of T cell receptor beta chains from one sample in a study of T cell changes during pregnancy in multiple sclerosis. The assay was immunoSEQ multiplex PCR, and TCRdb's table has in-frame clones only and misses some. The data show about 50,000 clones, with around 90% seen just once and about 0.24% held by the top ten. The material was CD4+ T cells from peripheral blood mononuclear cells, obtained in the second trimester of pregnancy. Every receptor here comes from a female donor with multiple sclerosis, enrolled in a pregnancy study. Each CDR3 is given with its conserved first and last residue. The D gene is left open where the match is weak. Where a row states a size, it is once, few, many or the class of an expanded clone; other rows omit it.

CDR3nt: TGTGCCACCAGCAGAGATGTTGGGACAGGTAACACAGATACGCAGTATTTT
CDR3aa: CATSRDVGTGNTDTQYF
d_gene: TRBD1
j_gene: TRBJ2-3
abundance: NA
v_gene: TRBV15
len: 17

CDR3nt: TGTGCCAGTAGTAGACAGCAGAACACTGAAGCTTTCTTT
CDR3aa: CASSRQQNTEAFF
d_gene: NA
j_gene: TRBJ1-1
abundance: NA
v_gene: TRBV19
len: 13

CDR3nt: TGTGCCAGCAGCCGGACAGGTTTGGACTATGGCTACACCTTC
CDR3aa: CASSRTGLDYGYTF
d_gene: TRBD1
j_gene: TRBJ1-2
abundance: NA
v_gene: TRBV2
len: 14

CDR3nt: TGTGCCAGCAGCCGAACGACGACAGGGACTGGAAACACCATATATTTT
CDR3aa: CASSRTTTGTGNTIYF
d_gene: TRBD1
j_gene: TRBJ1-3
abundance: NA
v_gene: TRBV7-9
len: 16

CDR3nt: TGTGCCAGCAGCTTCAGATATAATCAAGAGACCCAGTACTTC
CDR3aa: CASSFRYNQETQYF
d_gene: NA
j_gene: TRBJ2-5
abundance: NA
v_gene: TRBV7-2
len: 14

CDR3nt: TGTGCCAGCAGTTACCGGGAAGGAGGGTTCGTCGAGCAGTACTTC
CDR3aa: CASSYREGGFVEQYF
d_gene: NA
j_gene: TRBJ2-7
abundance: NA
v_gene: TRBV6-5
len: 15

CDR3nt: TGTGCCAGCAGCGAACAGGGCACTGAAGCTTTCTTT
CDR3aa: CASSEQGTEAFF
d_gene: NA
j_gene: TRBJ1-1
abundance: NA
v_gene: TRBV11-2
len: 12

CDR3nt: TGCGCCAGCAGCCGCGCGGGGGTAGTGAACATTCAGTACTTC
CDR3aa: CASSRAGVVNIQYF
d_gene: TRBD2
j_gene: TRBJ2-4
abundance: NA
v_gene: TRBV4-1
len: 14

CDR3nt: TGTGCCAGCAGCCGTCCTACAGGGCACTATGGCTACACCTTC
CDR3aa: CASSRPTGHYGYTF
d_gene: NA
j_gene: TRBJ1-2
abundance: NA
v_gene: TRBV5-6
len: 14

CDR3nt: TGTGCCAGCAGCCAAGACAGGGGGCGATGGACCGGGGAGCTGTTTTTT
CDR3aa: CASSQDRGRWTGELFF
d_gene: TRBD1
j_gene: TRBJ2-2
abundance: NA
v_gene: TRBV5-6
len: 16

CDR3nt: TGTGCCAGCAGCTTAATCATCCAGTCGGACAGGTCGGTAGTTGGGGAGCTGTTTTTT
CDR3aa: CASSLIIQSDRSVVGELFF
d_gene: TRBD1
j_gene: TRBJ2-2
abundance: NA
v_gene: TRBV7-3
len: 19

CDR3nt: TGTGCCAGCTCACCGGGTTACAAGAGGGACACTGAAGCTTTCTTT
CDR3aa: CASSPGYKRDTEAFF
d_gene: NA
j_gene: TRBJ1-1
abundance: once
v_gene: TRBV18
len: 15

CDR3nt: TGTGCCAGCAGCTTGGTAGGGGACTATGGCTACACCTTC
CDR3aa: CASSLVGDYGYTF
d_gene: NA
j_gene: TRBJ1-2
abundance: NA
v_gene: TRBV5-5
len: 13

CDR3nt: TGTGCCAGCAGCTTAGTGTCAGGATCCCTCACAGATACGCAGTATTTT
CDR3aa: CASSLVSGSLTDTQYF
d_gene: NA
j_gene: TRBJ2-3
abundance: NA
v_gene: TRBV7-6
len: 16

CDR3nt: TGTGCCAGCAGACTGGAGGAGACCCAGTACTTC
CDR3aa: CASRLEETQYF
d_gene: NA
j_gene: TRBJ2-5
abundance: NA
v_gene: TRBV2
len: 11

CDR3nt: TGTGCCAGCAGTATCGGGACAGAAAATGAGGAGTACTTC
CDR3aa: CASSIGTENEEYF
d_gene: TRBD1
j_gene: TRBJ2-7
abundance: NA
v_gene: TRBV7-2
len: 13

CDR3nt: TGTGCCAGCAGCCCCATACAGGAATGGGCGAACACTGAAGCTTTCTTT
CDR3aa: CASSPIQEWANTEAFF
d_gene: NA
j_gene: TRBJ1-1
abundance: NA
v_gene: TRBV7-3
len: 16

CDR3nt: TGTGCCAGCAGTGGACAGGCGAACACCGGGGAGCTGTTTTTT
CDR3aa: CASSGQANTGELFF
d_gene: NA
j_gene: TRBJ2-2
abundance: NA
v_gene: TRBV2
len: 14

CDR3nt: TGTGCCAGCAGCTTCGGAGCGGTTAATTCACCCCTCCACTTT
CDR3aa: CASSFGAVNSPLHF
d_gene: NA
j_gene: TRBJ1-6
abundance: NA
v_gene: TRBV7-2
len: 14

CDR3nt: TGCGCCAGCAGCCAAGCCCCCCCCGGGGCGGGATATGGCTACACCTTC
CDR3aa: CASSQAPPGAGYGYTF
d_gene: NA
j_gene: TRBJ1-2
abundance: NA
v_gene: TRBV4-1
len: 16

CDR3nt: TGTGCCAGCAGCTTACTCACCCCCAGGGGCTATGGCTACACCTTC
CDR3aa: CASSLLTPRGYGYTF
d_gene: NA
j_gene: TRBJ1-2
abundance: NA
v_gene: TRBV11-2
len: 15

CDR3nt: TGTGCCAGCAGCCAAGATCGGTCAGGGGGTGGCTACACCTTC
CDR3aa: CASSQDRSGGGYTF
d_gene: TRBD1
j_gene: TRBJ1-2
abundance: NA
v_gene: TRBV14
len: 14

CDR3nt: TGCGCCAGCAGCTTGAGGGACTTCTCCTACAATGAGCAGTTCTTC
CDR3aa: CASSLRDFSYNEQFF
d_gene: NA
j_gene: TRBJ2-1
abundance: NA
v_gene: TRBV5-1
len: 15

CDR3nt: TGTGCCAGCTCCCTGGGACAGGGTTCCTACAATGAGCAGTTCTTC
CDR3aa: CASSLGQGSYNEQFF
d_gene: TRBD1
j_gene: TRBJ2-1
abundance: once
v_gene: TRBV18
len: 15

CDR3nt: TGTGCCAGCAGTTACTCGGTAACGAGGGACGAGCAGTACTTC
CDR3aa: CASSYSVTRDEQYF
d_gene: NA
j_gene: TRBJ2-7
abundance: NA
v_gene: TRBV6-5
len: 14

CDR3nt: TGCGCCAGCAGCTGGACTAGCGCTGTTTACAATGAGCAGTTCTTC
CDR3aa: CASSWTSAVYNEQFF
d_gene: TRBD2
j_gene: TRBJ2-1
abundance: once
v_gene: TRBV5-1
len: 15

CDR3nt: TGTGCCAGCAGTGAAACTCGCTCCGCGTACTTC
CDR3aa: CASSETRSAYF
d_gene: NA
j_gene: TRBJ2-7
abundance: NA
v_gene: TRBV2
len: 11

CDR3nt: TGTGCCAGCAGCTTGGGCCGGGGGTCTGGGGCCAACGTCCTGACTTTC
CDR3aa: CASSLGRGSGANVLTF
d_gene: NA
j_gene: TRBJ2-6
abundance: NA
v_gene: TRBV5-4
len: 16

CDR3nt: TGTGCCAGCTCTCAAGAACAGCCAGCACATGGCTACACCTTC
CDR3aa: CASSQEQPAHGYTF
d_gene: NA
j_gene: TRBJ1-2
abundance: NA
v_gene: TRBV18
len: 14

CDR3nt: TGTGCCAGCAGCCAGACAGGGTCCCTAGACGGAAACTATGGCTACACCTTC
CDR3aa: CASSQTGSLDGNYGYTF
d_gene: TRBD1
j_gene: TRBJ1-2
abundance: NA
v_gene: TRBV7-9
len: 17

CDR3nt: TGTGCCAGCAGCCCGAGGACAGGGACGGGGGGCTACACCTTC
CDR3aa: CASSPRTGTGGYTF
d_gene: TRBD1
j_gene: TRBJ1-2
abundance: NA
v_gene: TRBV9
len: 14

CDR3nt: TGTGCCAGCAGCAAAGGGGGAGCGGGGGCCCGGGAGCAGTACTTC
CDR3aa: CASSKGGAGAREQYF
d_gene: TRBD2
j_gene: TRBJ2-7
abundance: NA
v_gene: TRBV5-5
len: 15

CDR3nt: TGTGCCAGCAGCGTAGGGGCTAGCGGGGGGTACAATGAGCAGTTCTTC
CDR3aa: CASSVGASGGYNEQFF
d_gene: TRBD2
j_gene: TRBJ2-1
abundance: NA
v_gene: TRBV9
len: 16

CDR3nt: TGTGCCAGCAGCCGTGCCCCGGGACAGGAGCTATCTAACTATGGCTACACCTTC
CDR3aa: CASSRAPGQELSNYGYTF
d_gene: TRBD1
j_gene: TRBJ1-2
abundance: NA
v_gene: TRBV9
len: 18

CDR3nt: TGTGCCAGCAGCTTAATGGGACCGACTAGAGTCCCAGATACGCAGTATTTT
CDR3aa: CASSLMGPTRVPDTQYF
d_gene: NA
j_gene: TRBJ2-3
abundance: NA
v_gene: TRBV7-6
len: 17

CDR3nt: TGTGCCAGCCACTCCGGGACTAGCCTCGCCAAAAACATTCAGTACTTC
CDR3aa: CASHSGTSLAKNIQYF
d_gene: TRBD2
j_gene: TRBJ2-4
abundance: NA
v_gene: TRBV5-4
len: 16

CDR3nt: TGTGCCAGCAGCCCGCAGGTTGTGGATCAGCCCCAGCATTTT
CDR3aa: CASSPQVVDQPQHF
d_gene: NA
j_gene: TRBJ1-5
abundance: NA
v_gene: TRBV11-2
len: 14

CDR3nt: TGTGCCAGCAGTTACTCTGGGCTCTCCTACGAGCAGTACTTC
CDR3aa: CASSYSGLSYEQYF
d_gene: NA
j_gene: TRBJ2-7
abundance: NA
v_gene: TRBV6-6
len: 14

CDR3nt: TGTGCCAGCAGCTCCAGACAGGGGAGGAACACCGGGGAGCTGTTTTTT
CDR3aa: CASSSRQGRNTGELFF
d_gene: TRBD1
j_gene: TRBJ2-2
abundance: NA
v_gene: TRBV11-3
len: 16

CDR3nt: TGTGCCAGCAGTGCAAGATGGGGACCTAGCGGAGCAGCCACAGATACGCAGTATTTT
CDR3aa: CASSARWGPSGAATDTQYF
d_gene: TRBD2
j_gene: TRBJ2-3
abundance: NA
v_gene: TRBV6-1
len: 19

CDR3nt: TGTGCCAGCTCACCTGGGACAGGGGAATACAATGAGCAGTTCTTC
CDR3aa: CASSPGTGEYNEQFF
d_gene: TRBD1
j_gene: TRBJ2-1
abundance: NA
v_gene: TRBV18
len: 15

CDR3nt: TGCAGTGCTCGACTAGTTGAGACCCAGTACTTC
CDR3aa: CSARLVETQYF
d_gene: NA
j_gene: TRBJ2-5
abundance: NA
v_gene: TRBV20-1
len: 11

CDR3nt: TGTGCCAGTAAGGGGCCCAGGAGCTCCTATAATTCACCCCTCCACTTT
CDR3aa: CASKGPRSSYNSPLHF
d_gene: NA
j_gene: TRBJ1-6
abundance: NA
v_gene: TRBV2
len: 16

CDR3nt: TGCGCCAGCAGCCGATTATCCGCGCCAGCGCTGCAAGAGACCCAGTACTTC
CDR3aa: CASSRLSAPALQETQYF
d_gene: NA
j_gene: TRBJ2-5
abundance: NA
v_gene: TRBV4-1
len: 17

CDR3nt: TGTGCCAGCAGTTTATCGAGTCTCGACAGGATGGGTGGCTACACCTTC
CDR3aa: CASSLSSLDRMGGYTF
d_gene: NA
j_gene: TRBJ1-2
abundance: NA
v_gene: TRBV27
len: 16

CDR3nt: TGTGCCAGCAGCTTAACCGGGACGCAATCAGGGGATGAGCAGTTCTTC
CDR3aa: CASSLTGTQSGDEQFF
d_gene: NA
j_gene: TRBJ2-1
abundance: once
v_gene: TRBV7-3
len: 16

CDR3nt: TGTGCCAGCTCACCCGACAGGGAGCACTATGGCTACACCTTC
CDR3aa: CASSPDREHYGYTF
d_gene: TRBD1
j_gene: TRBJ1-2
abundance: NA
v_gene: TRBV18
len: 14

CDR3nt: TGTGCCAGCCGGGGGGTCCCCCAAGAGACCCAGTACTTC
CDR3aa: CASRGVPQETQYF
d_gene: TRBD2
j_gene: TRBJ2-5
abundance: once
v_gene: TRBV6-1
len: 13

CDR3nt: TGTGCCTGGAGTGTACAGGGCTACGAGCAGTACTTC
CDR3aa: CAWSVQGYEQYF
d_gene: NA
j_gene: TRBJ2-7
abundance: NA
v_gene: TRBV30
len: 12

CDR3nt: TGCGCCAGCAGCCAAGGACAGGGAGTAACTAATGAAAAACTGTTTTTT
CDR3aa: CASSQGQGVTNEKLFF
d_gene: TRBD1
j_gene: TRBJ1-4
abundance: NA
v_gene: TRBV4-1
len: 16

CDR3nt: TGCAGCGTTGACCGAGGACAGGGGGCCTACGAGCAGTACTTC
CDR3aa: CSVDRGQGAYEQYF
d_gene: TRBD1
j_gene: TRBJ2-7
abundance: NA
v_gene: TRBV29-1
len: 14

CDR3nt: TGTGCCAGCAGTCATGGCGGGACAGGGGCAGATACGCAGTATTTT
CDR3aa: CASSHGGTGADTQYF
d_gene: TRBD1
j_gene: TRBJ2-3
abundance: NA
v_gene: TRBV27
len: 15

CDR3nt: TGTGCCAGCAGTTCGCCGGGACAGGGGAAATTCTTC
CDR3aa: CASSSPGQGKFF
d_gene: TRBD1
j_gene: TRBJ2-1
abundance: once
v_gene: TRBV6-5
len: 12

CDR3nt: TGTGCCAGCAGCCATGGTAGCGGGGGGGCCTTCGCCTACGAGCAGTACTTC
CDR3aa: CASSHGSGGAFAYEQYF
d_gene: TRBD2
j_gene: TRBJ2-7
abundance: NA
v_gene: TRBV9
len: 17

CDR3nt: TGTGCCAGCAGCCCCCCAGTTAACTATGGCTACACCTTC
CDR3aa: CASSPPVNYGYTF
d_gene: NA
j_gene: TRBJ1-2
abundance: NA
v_gene: TRBV7-2
len: 13

CDR3nt: TGCGCCAGCAGTGTGCTAGCGGGTTTGTACAATGAGCAGTTCTTC
CDR3aa: CASSVLAGLYNEQFF
d_gene: TRBD2
j_gene: TRBJ2-1
abundance: once
v_gene: TRBV5-1
len: 15

CDR3nt: TGTGCCAGCAGCTTTTATAGGACAGGGACCACCGGGGAGCTGTTTTTT
CDR3aa: CASSFYRTGTTGELFF
d_gene: TRBD1
j_gene: TRBJ2-2
abundance: NA
v_gene: TRBV7-3
len: 16

CDR3nt: TGTGCCAGCAGTGAAGAGGACAGGGGGCGGGAGACCCAGTACTTC
CDR3aa: CASSEEDRGRETQYF
d_gene: TRBD1
j_gene: TRBJ2-5
abundance: NA
v_gene: TRBV6-1
len: 15